These T cell receptor beta chains were read from a single sample in a study of blood T cells in healthy people across ages. Each CDR3 protein gets one entry after TCRdb re-called the 5' RACE reads with MiXCR. Found here are 350,000 to 450,000 distinct CDR3 sequences, roughly half of them singletons; the top ten hold over 40%. Sequenced material: blood. These receptors all stem from a man aged 55 to 70 in good health. The CDR3 runs from the conserved cysteine through the conserved F or W. D genes are given only for firm matches. Size tells how often a clone was seen (once, few, many) or the class of an expanded clone, and some rows leave it out.

D gene	clone size	V gene	CDR3 length	J gene	CDR3 DNA	CDR3 protein
-	-	TRBV20-1	13	TRBJ1-5	TGCAGTGCTTGCGGACAGACAAATCAGCCCCAGCATTTT	CSACGQTNQPQHF
TRBD2	few	TRBV7-3	15	TRBJ2-1	TGTGCCAGCAGCCCGGAGCGACTAGCGGGAGTTGAGCAGTTCTTC	CASSPERLAGVEQFF
TRBD2	-	TRBV2	14	TRBJ2-3	TGTGCCAGCAGGCGGGACGCGGGAGCCGATACGCAGTATTTT	CASRRDAGADTQYF
TRBD2	many	TRBV5-1	14	TRBJ2-7	TGCGCCAGCAGCTTGGCCCCAGCGGGGGGCGAGCAGTACTTC	CASSLAPAGGEQYF
-	-	TRBV18	16	TRBJ2-3	TGTGCCAGCTCACCACGGCGGCAGGAGGCCACAGATACGCAGTATTTT	CASSPRRQEATDTQYF
TRBD1	-	TRBV10-3	15	TRBJ2-3	TGTGCCATCAGGCCGACAGGGGGGGCCGCAGATACGCAGTATTTT	CAIRPTGGAADTQYF
TRBD1	few	TRBV7-2	15	TRBJ2-7	TGTGCCAGCAGTTATTCGGACAGGCTCAATTACGAGCAGTACTTC	CASSYSDRLNYEQYF
TRBD1	few	TRBV20-1	16	TRBJ1-5	TGCAGTGCTAGAGCACATTTTGGACAGGGGGATCAGCCCCAGCATTTT	CSARAHFGQGDQPQHF
-	few	TRBV6-1	14	TRBJ2-7	TGTGCCAGCAGTGAAGGGCAGGGGACCTACGAGCAGTACTTC	CASSEGQGTYEQYF
TRBD2	-	TRBV7-3	15	TRBJ2-3	TGTGCCAGCAGCTTAACAAGCGGGGTCACAGATACGCAGTATTTT	CASSLTSGVTDTQYF
TRBD2	-	TRBV4-2	15	TRBJ2-7	TGTGCCAGCAGCCAAGGTAGCGGGAGGGCCGACGAGCAGTACTTC	CASSQGSGRADEQYF
-	few	TRBV5-6	15	TRBJ1-2	TGTGCCAGCAGCCCGCCTGACATGGGCGACTATGGCTACACCTTC	CASSPPDMGDYGYTF
-	once	TRBV6-5	11	TRBJ1-2	TGTGCCAGCAGGTTCGGGGATGGCTACACCTTC	CASRFGDGYTF
-	-	TRBV7-2	14	TRBJ2-7	TGTGCCAGCAGCTTATCCGGGCAAACCTACGAGCAGTACTTC	CASSLSGQTYEQYF
TRBD1	-	TRBV2	15	TRBJ2-7	TGTGCCAGCAGTGCGAGGACAGGCATGAGGCTCGAGCAGTACTTC	CASSARTGMRLEQYF
-	few	TRBV29-1	14	TRBJ2-7	TGCAGCGTCGACAGGCCGGGGGCTCCCTACGAGCAGTACTTC	CSVDRPGAPYEQYF
-	-	TRBV20-1	12	TRBJ1-5	TGCAGTGCCGCTTATAGCAATCAGCCCCAGCATTTT	CSAAYSNQPQHF
-	-	TRBV10-3	13	TRBJ1-5	TGTGCCATCAGTGGGGAGGGCCCCCCGCCCCAGCATTTT	CAISGEGPPPQHF
-	-	TRBV29-1	13	TRBJ1-5	TGCAGCGTGAGGGCGGCCGCGGAGGGGCCCCAGCATTTT	CSVRAAAEGPQHF
-	few	TRBV2	14	TRBJ2-7	TGTGCCAGCATTACCCTTCGTCGGACCTACGAGCAGTACTTC	CASITLRRTYEQYF
TRBD1	-	TRBV20-1	14	TRBJ1-1	TGCAGTGCGCTGACAGGGCTGGGGAATACTGAAGCTTTCTTT	CSALTGLGNTEAFF
-	few	TRBV12-3/TRBV12-4	12	TRBJ1-1	TGTGCCAGCAGGAGACAGAACACTGAAGCTTTCTTT	CASRRQNTEAFF
TRBD2	-	TRBV7-2	15	TRBJ2-7	TGTGCCAGCAGCTCGTCCGGGACTAGAGGCTACGAGCAGTACTTC	CASSSSGTRGYEQYF
TRBD2	-	TRBV7-3	14	TRBJ2-7	TGTGCCAGCAGCTCCCAACCGACTAGCGACGAGCAGTACTTC	CASSSQPTSDEQYF
-	few	TRBV7-6	16	TRBJ2-1	TGTGCCAGCAGCGTATCGGACAACCACCTCTACAATGAGCAGTTCTTC	CASSVSDNHLYNEQFF
TRBD1	few	TRBV20-1	15	TRBJ1-6	TGCAGTGCTACCGTCGGACAGGGTGATAATTCACCCCTCCACTTT	CSATVGQGDNSPLHF
-	-	TRBV12-3/TRBV12-4	17	TRBJ2-4	TGTGCCAGCAGTTCTCACATCAGCGCGACCCTCAAAAACATTCAGTACTTC	CASSSHISATLKNIQYF
TRBD1	-	TRBV7-6	13	TRBJ2-7	TGTGCCAGCAGCGAGGACAGGGCTCGCGAGCAGTACTTC	CASSEDRAREQYF
-	-	TRBV6-6	17	TRBJ2-3	TGTGCCAGCAGTTACTCGAATCCAGGGATGGGCACAGATACGCAGTATTTT	CASSYSNPGMGTDTQYF
-	-	TRBV20-1	15	TRBJ1-1	TGCAGTGCTAGAGATAACAGGGCTCCGAACACTGAAGCTTTCTTT	CSARDNRAPNTEAFF
-	-	TRBV30	12	TRBJ1-2	TGTGCCCGCGATCTTCGCGGGCTTGGCTACACCTTC	CARDLRGLGYTF
TRBD1	once	TRBV10-1	15	TRBJ1-6	TGCGCCAGCAGTGAGGGACAGGGAAAGGGCTCACCCCTCCACTTT	CASSEGQGKGSPLHF
-	-	TRBV27	12	TRBJ2-1	TGTGCCAGCAGTTTAGGAGGAGAGACCCAGTTCTTC	CASSLGGETQFF
-	-	TRBV6-1	16	TRBJ2-5	TGTGCCAGCAACCCTTTACAGGGAGGGGGTCAAGAGACCCAGTACTTC	CASNPLQGGGQETQYF
-	-	TRBV5-1	14	TRBJ2-5	TGCGCCAGCAGCTCATCGCTGTCAGAGGAGACCCAGTACTTC	CASSSSLSEETQYF
TRBD1	-	TRBV7-2	15	TRBJ2-5	TGTGCCAGCAGACCTCCGGGACAGGGCCAAGAGACCCAGTACTTC	CASRPPGQGQETQYF
-	-	TRBV5-5	15	TRBJ1-2	TGTGCCAGCAGCTTGGGGGCGCAGGGGAACTATGGCTACACCTTC	CASSLGAQGNYGYTF
-	few	TRBV30	12	TRBJ2-1	TGTGCCTGGAGCGGTACGGTATATGAGCAGTTCTTC	CAWSGTVYEQFF
TRBD1	-	TRBV7-9	16	TRBJ2-3	TGTGCCAGCAGCCCAGTAGGGACAGGGACCACAGATACGCAGTATTTT	CASSPVGTGTTDTQYF
TRBD1	-	TRBV5-4	15	TRBJ2-3	TGTGCCAGCAGCTCCCCCCGGGACAGGACGGATACGCAGTATTTT	CASSSPRDRTDTQYF
TRBD2	-	TRBV28	20	TRBJ2-6	TGTGCCAGCAGTTTAGGGGCTAGCGGGAGGGTTTCTCCTGGGGCCAACGTCCTGACTTTC	CASSLGASGRVSPGANVLTF
TRBD2	-	TRBV20-1	11	TRBJ2-5	TGCAGTGGGCGGGAGTACAATGAGCAGTACTTC	CSGREYNEQYF
TRBD2	few	TRBV6-5	16	TRBJ2-7	TGTGCCAGCAGTTATGGAGGACGCGGGGGGTACTACGAGCAGTACTTC	CASSYGGRGGYYEQYF
TRBD1	many	TRBV29-1	12	TRBJ2-1	TGCAGCGTCGACAGGGGAGGAAATGAGCAGTTCTTC	CSVDRGGNEQFF
TRBD1	-	TRBV6-1	18	TRBJ1-4	TGTGCCAGCAGTCCACAGGGGGCCCCGGCGGTCACTAATGAAAAACTGTTTTTT	CASSPQGAPAVTNEKLFF
-	-	TRBV14	15	TRBJ2-7	TGTGCCAGCAGCCAAGACTCGGCGTTTCCGAACGAGCAGTACTTC	CASSQDSAFPNEQYF
-	-	TRBV20-1	14	TRBJ2-1	TGCAAAGTTTCCAGCAGGAGGGCGGGCAATGAGCAGTTCTTC	CKVSSRRAGNEQFF
-	-	TRBV20-1	10	TRBJ2-1	TGCAGTGCTAAACGGGGGTCGGAGTTCTTC	CSAKRGSEFF
-	few	TRBV20-1	14	TRBJ2-7	TGCAGTGCTAGATCTCACCCCCTGAACTACGAGCAGTACTTC	CSARSHPLNYEQYF
TRBD2	few	TRBV9	13	TRBJ2-7	TGTGCCAGCAGCGCCGGGACTAGGGGCGAGCAGTACTTC	CASSAGTRGEQYF
TRBD2	-	TRBV20-1	14	TRBJ2-7	TGCAGTGCTAGCTCTCCTAGCGGGAACTACGAGCAGTACTTC	CSASSPSGNYEQYF
-	few	TRBV12-3/TRBV12-4	17	TRBJ2-4	TGTGCCAGCAGTCCGAGAGGGGCAGGGCTAGCCAAAAACATTCAGTACTTC	CASSPRGAGLAKNIQYF
TRBD2	once	TRBV25-1	17	TRBJ2-7	TGTGCCAGCAGTGAATATAGGTCTAGCGGGGCCGCATACGAGCAGTACTTC	CASSEYRSSGAAYEQYF
-	few	TRBV7-2	13	TRBJ1-2	TGTGCCAGCAGAAGGGGCGCAAACTATGGCTACACCTTC	CASRRGANYGYTF
TRBD1	-	TRBV6-2/TRBV6-3	12	TRBJ2-7	TGTGCCAGCGGGACAGTATCTAACGAGCAGTACTTC	CASGTVSNEQYF
-	-	TRBV12-3/TRBV12-4	14	TRBJ1-5	TGTGCCAGCAGTTTGGGGGGGGCTGGTCAGCCCCGGCATTTT	CASSLGGAGQPRHF
TRBD1	-	TRBV9	16	TRBJ2-1	TGTGCCAGCAGCGTAGAACAGGGGGCACCACCCCGAGGGCAGTTCTTC	CASSVEQGAPPRGQFF
-	-	TRBV3-1	15	TRBJ1-2	TGTGCCAGCAGCCAAGAGAAGGCCGGTAACTCTGACTACACCTTC	CASSQEKAGNSDYTF
-	-	TRBV7-3	13	TRBJ1-6	TGTGCCAGCAGCTTGGGCCCGGGATCACCCCTCCACTTT	CASSLGPGSPLHF
-	-	TRBV29-1	11	TRBJ1-1	TGCAGCGTTGGGGCAAACACTGAAGCTTTCTTT	CSVGANTEAFF